This passage covers 11 T cell receptor beta chains from one sample sequenced in a study of T-cell reconstitution after alpha-beta-depleted transplantation in children. Preparing the TCRbeta library involved the use of unique molecular identifiers. From the PCR reads, TCRdb called clonotypes with MiXCR, one entry per CDR3 protein. The table has 780,000 or so distinct CDR3 sequences, roughly 15% seen once; the top ten hold just under 5%. The sequenced sample was PBMCs, mostly from graft donor cells, obtained 360 days after TCRalphabeta/CD19-depleted stem cell transplant. Every receptor here comes from a male patient younger than 18 who had a stem cell transplant for acute lymphoblastic leukemia, so the T cells may come from the graft donor.

This clonotype was seen more than once but under ten times. The chain links TRBV12-3 or TRBV12-4 to TRBJ2-1; 7 positions agree with TRBD2. Trimming removed 6 bases from V and 1 base from J; junction bases left unmatched: 9. The CDR3 runs 16 residues. The CDR3 bases are TGTGCCAGCAGCCTCAATCTAGCGGCGTCCTACAATGAGCAGTTCTTC. Translated, it gives CASSLNLAASYNEQFF.

V usage is TRBV7-6 and J usage is TRBJ1-1; D is possibly TRBD1 (6 bases). Germline lookup yields CDR1 SGHVS and CDR2 FNYEAQ. CDR3 length: 17 residues. Trimming pared 5 bases from V and 1 base from J, leaving 20 bases between. CDR3 in DNA: TGTGCCAGCAGCCCGGAGTCATTTGGGACACCGAACACTGAAGCTTTCTTT. This translates into CASSPESFGTPNTEAFF.

Ten or more counts support this clonotype. The chain links TRBV7-9 to TRBJ1-1; D unclear. V was shortened by 1 base and J by 1 base, with 4 bases between the two germline ends. The germline gives CDR1 SEHNR, CDR2 FQNEAQ (reference sequence). This CDR3 comprises 13 residues. CDR3 coding DNA: TGTGCCAGCAGCTTAGGTTGGAACACTGAAGCTTTCTTT. This sequence encodes CASSLGWNTEAFF.

This clonotype was counted ten times or more. V gene TRBV12-3 or TRBV12-4 combines with J gene TRBJ1-5; possibly TRBD1 for D (6 bases). This CDR3 contains 15 residues. Trimming shortened V by 3 bases and J by 1 base, and 10 bases separated the two germline ends. The CDR3 is CASSFGGVSNQPQHF. For the CDR3, the DNA is TGTGCCAGCAGTTTTGGGGGCGTGAGCAATCAGCCCCAGCATTTT.

The table lists this clonotype with many counts. The chain joins TRBV12-3 or TRBV12-4 to TRBJ1-1; no definite D call. With 3 bases removed from V and 8 bases from J, the gap between germline ends came to 10 bases. The CDR3 is 12 amino acids. The CDR3: CASSFTLLEAFF. CDR3 in DNA: TGTGCCAGCAGTTTCACTTTGTTAGAAGCTTTCTTT.

V gene TRBV20-1 combines with J gene TRBJ2-1, with TRBD2 as a possible D gene (6 bases). This CDR3 contains 15 residues. CDR1 DFQATT and CDR2 SNEGSKA come from the germline V gene (reference sequence). Trimming removed 4 bases at V and 4 bases at J, with 17 bases between. CDR3 coding DNA: TGCAGTGCTACACCCGGGGACTTCACATACAATGAGCAGTTCTTC. This codes for CSATPGDFTYNEQFF.

This clonotype was recorded a few times. The V call is TRBV5-1, the J call TRBJ1-1; D gene ambiguous. The CDR3 contains 12 residues. Germline assignment: CDR1 SGHRS and CDR2 YFSETQ. Deletions cut 1 base from V and 7 bases from J, with 8 bases between. The CDR3 DNA follows: TGCGCCAGCAGCTTGCGGCACCATGAAGCTTTCTTT. Residues: CASSLRHHEAFF.

This clonotype occurred a few times. This chain links TRBV5-1 with TRBJ2-2; tentatively, D is TRBD1 (5 bases). The V and J ends lost 7 bases and 7 bases respectively, with 14 bases between them. This CDR3 region has 13 residues. The germline gives CDR1 SGHRS, CDR2 YFSETQ. The CDR3 reads CASVRATDGELFF. Written as DNA, the CDR3 is TGCGCCAGCGTCAGGGCGACAGACGGGGAGCTGTTTTTT.

The chain links TRBV4-2 to TRBJ2-3; tentatively, D is TRBD1 or TRBD2 (5 bases each). Between the trimmed V and J ends, which lost 0 bases and 7 bases, there was a span of 8 bases. The CDR3 is 13 amino acids. Per the germline V gene, CDR1 is LGHNA and CDR2 is YNFKEQ. The CDR3 sequence: CASSQDGANTQYF. CDR3 coding DNA: TGTGCCAGCAGCCAAGACGGGGCCAATACGCAGTATTTT.

This clonotype showed up many times. The V and J genes are TRBV12-3 or TRBV12-4 and TRBJ1-2; possible D gene TRBD1, 6 bases. There are 14 residues in the CDR3. The V end lost 7 bases, the J end lost 4 bases, and 16 bases lay between the germline ends. The CDR3 nucleotides are TGTGCCAGCACCTTACGGGGGGCGGGCTATGGCTACACCTTC. It is translated as CASTLRGAGYGYTF.

V gene TRBV24-1 combines with J gene TRBJ2-2; D call uncertain. The CDR3 spans 11 residues. Trimming shortened V by 6 bases and J by 7 bases, and 5 bases separated the two germline ends. The germline CDR1 and CDR2 sequences are KGHDR and SFDVKD. The DNA of the CDR3 is TGTGCCACCAGTCTTCACGGGGAGCTGTTTTTT. Amino acid sequence: CATSLHGELFF.